One and the same sample provided the 25 T cell receptor beta chains below, sequenced in a study of blood T cells in healthy people across ages. A second PCR of roughly 7 to 11 cycles used a sample-barcoded 5' primer and a J-beta primer mix. One entry per CDR3 protein, called by TCRdb with MiXCR from the 5' RACE reads. Found here are roughly 900,000 distinct CDR3 sequences, about 30% of them singletons; the top ten hold 15% to 20%. Sequencing used blood. These receptors were taken from a woman older than 75 in good health.

This clonotype was seen only a few times. The V call is TRBV7-2, the J call TRBJ2-5; the match to TRBD2 covers 7 bases. Trimming took 2 bases from V and 0 from J; bases not matched to a gene: 9. Looked up from germline, CDR1 is SGHTA and CDR2 is FQGNSA. CDR3 length: 17 residues. CDR3: CASSLHPKAGYQETQYF. Written as DNA, the CDR3 is TGTGCCAGCAGCTTACATCCCAAAGCGGGGTACCAAGAGACCCAGTACTTC.

In this sample, this clonotype turned up a few times. The rearrangement uses TRBV20-1 and TRBJ2-1; D not certain. Germline CDR1 and CDR2: DFQATT and SNEGSKA (reference sequence). This CDR3 contains 10 residues. The V and J ends lost 4 bases and 10 bases respectively, with 8 bases between them. CDR3 sequence: CSATDREQFF. The CDR3 DNA reads as TGCAGTGCTACCGATAGGGAGCAGTTCTTC.

This clonotype has at least ten counts. The V and J genes are TRBV20-1 and TRBJ2-3; D not resolved. With 6 bases removed from V and 0 bases from J, the gap between germline ends came to 7 bases. In germline, CDR1 is DFQATT, CDR2 SNEGSKA (reference sequence). This CDR3 has 12 amino acids. CDR3: CSAPRSTDTQYF. CDR3 nucleotide sequence: TGCAGTGCGCCTCGTAGCACAGATACGCAGTATTTT.

This clonotype turned up a few times. CDR3 sequence reads: CASSLAAGVNTEAFF. The CDR3 DNA reads TGTGCCAGCAGCTTAGCAGCGGGGGTGAACACTGAAGCTTTCTTT. The J gene is TRBJ1-1, the V gene TRBV7-2, with a possible D match to TRBD1 (5 bases). There are 15 residues in the CDR3. In germline, CDR1 is SGHTA, CDR2 FQGNSA. Trimming left V 0 bases short and J 0 bases short, with 8 bases between. The full variable domain, completed using reference TRBV7-2 and TRBJ1-1, is GAGVSQSPSNKVTEKGKDVELRCDPISGHTALYWYRQSLGQGLEFLIYFQGNSAPDKSGLPSDRFSAERTGGSVSTLTIQRTQQEDSAVYLCASSLAAGVNTEAFFGQGTRLTVV.

This clonotype showed up just a few times. The DNA of the CDR3 is TGCAGTGCTAGTCCAGGTGGCAGTATCGAGCAGTACTTC. Protein: CSASPGGSIEQYF. This chain uses TRBV20-1 with TRBJ2-7; D gene uncertain. Germline CDR1 reads DFQATT; CDR2 reads SNEGSKA (reference sequence). Trimming removed 3 bases from V and 6 bases from J, with 15 bases in between. The CDR3 has 13 amino acids.

The chain is built from TRBV4-1 and TRBJ2-3, with TRBD2 matching 7 bases. Germline CDR1 is MGHRA and CDR2 is YSYEKL. The CDR3 totals 14 residues. With 5 bases clipped from V and 2 bases from J, the junction kept 4 bases outside the gene matches. The CDR3 DNA follows: TGCGCCAGCAGCTACCGGGACTACACAGATACGCAGTATTTT. It encodes CASSYRDYTDTQYF.

In its sample, this clonotype was seen many times. This may come from a read error, since a much larger clone is one base off. The chain joins TRBV7-2 to TRBJ2-3; no clear D. Germline CDR1 reads SGHTA; CDR2 reads FQGNSA. The CDR3 spans 16 residues. Trimming took off 4 bases at V and 0 bases at J, with 14 bases between the two ends. CDR3 bases: TGTGCCAGCAGCTCGCCGTGTCGGTCGAGCACAGATACGCAGTATTTT. Its protein is CASSSPCRSSTDTQYF.

V usage is TRBV30 and J usage is TRBJ2-2; D perhaps matches TRBD1 (5 bases). The CDR3 runs 14 residues. Between the trimmed V and J ends, which lost 4 bases and 6 bases, there was a span of 15 bases. Germline CDR1 GTSNPN, CDR2 SVGIG (reference sequence). CDR3 bases: TGTGCCTGGAAGGCAGGGATGGAGTCCGGGGAGCTGTTTTTT. The encoded protein is CAWKAGMESGELFF.

This clonotype has ten or more counts. This sequence joins TRBV7-2 and TRBJ1-4; D perhaps matches TRBD1 (6 bases). Trimming pared 3 bases from V and 9 bases from J, leaving 26 bases between. Per germline, CDR1 SGHTA and CDR2 FQGNSA. The CDR3 contains 18 residues. As DNA, the CDR3 is TGTGCCAGCAGCTTGCCCAACTCCCTACAGGGTACAGGGAAAAAACTGTTTTTT. Translating it yields CASSLPNSLQGTGKKLFF.

This clonotype was recorded a few times. The rearrangement uses TRBV2 and TRBJ2-1; 8 bases map to TRBD1. The CDR3 contains 15 residues. Germline loops: CDR1 SNHLY, CDR2 FYNNEI. Germline trimming cut 6 bases from V and 8 bases from J; bases unmatched to any gene: 12. The CDR3 loop reads CASRDRGAGLDEQFF. The CDR3 coding sequence is TGTGCCAGCAGAGACAGGGGAGCGGGTTTGGATGAGCAGTTCTTC.

This clonotype showed up just a few times. The chain joins TRBV6-4 to TRBJ1-1; D is unclear. Germline-derived CDR1 and CDR2 are MRHNA and SNTAGT. V shed 4 bases and J shed 1 base, with 19 bases lying between them. The CDR3 length is 17 residues. The chain's CDR3 is CASSASSGVLRNTEAFF. CDR3 in DNA: TGTGCCAGCAGTGCCAGTTCCGGGGTCCTCAGGAACACTGAAGCTTTCTTT.

Turning to this clonotype: A much larger clonotype is one base distant, so this may be a read error. V and J are TRBV7-2 and TRBJ1-2; D not certain. CDR3 length: 13 amino acids. Germline V gene sequence: CDR1 SGHTA, CDR2 FQGNSA. The CDR3 here is CASSLGLQYGHTF. The CDR3 DNA reads TGTGCCAGCAGCTTAGGGCTCCAATATGGCCACACCTTC.

The chain employs TRBV4-3 and TRBJ1-5, with unresolved D. The CDR3 length is 15 residues. The germline CDR1 and CDR2 sequences are LGHNA and YSLEER. Trimming removed 1 base from V and 3 bases from J, with 10 bases in between. The CDR3 loop reads CASSQGEHNNQPQHF. CDR3 nucleotides: TGCGCCAGCAGCCAAGGTGAACACAACAATCAGCCCCAGCATTTT.

The chain recombines TRBV2 with TRBJ1-5, with 7 bases that match TRBD1. The junction had 8 bases not matched to a gene; V was cut back by 6 bases and J by 3 bases. The CDR3 is made up of 15 amino acids. Germline CDR1 is SNHLY and CDR2 is FYNNEI. The CDR3, as DNA: TGTGCCAGCAGCATGGAACAGGGGATCAATCAGCCCCAGCATTTT. Amino acids: CASSMEQGINQPQHF. The entire variable domain, with the rest obtained from reference TRBV2 and TRBJ1-5, is as follows: EPEVTQTPSHQVTQMGQEVILRCVPISNHLYFYWYRQILGQKVEFLVSFYNNEISEKSEIFDDQFSVERPDGSNFTLKIRSTKLEDSAMYFCASSMEQGINQPQHFGDGTRLSIL.

This chain joins TRBV7-9 and TRBJ1-2, with D maybe TRBD1 (6 bases). V dropped 6 bases and J dropped 6 bases, with 14 bases sitting between them. The CDR3 consists of 13 residues. Germline V gene sequence: CDR1 SEHNR, CDR2 FQNEAQ (reference sequence). The DNA of the CDR3 is TGTGCCAGCAGTTGGGACAAGGGACATGGCTACACCTTC. This sequence encodes CASSWDKGHGYTF.

This clonotype was found many times. The DNA of the CDR3 is TGTGCCACCAGCAGAGATCGAGAGACCCAGTACTTC. Protein product: CATSRDRETQYF. This sequence joins TRBV15 and TRBJ2-5; no clear D gene. Germline CDR1 LNHNV, CDR2 YYDKDF (reference sequence). The germline V and J ends were trimmed by 0 bases and 4 bases, with 3 bases remaining between them. The CDR3 extends over 12 amino acids.

This clonotype was recorded a few times. The chain carries TRBV14 and TRBJ2-7, with D possibly being TRBD1 (6 bases). The CDR3 covers 15 residues. Trimming removed 4 bases from V and 2 bases from J, with 15 bases in between. Looked up from germline, CDR1 is SGHDN and CDR2 is FVKESK. The CDR3 region has the DNA TGTGCCAGCAGCCCACTTGGGGGCGAGGCCTACGAGCAGTACTTC. Protein product: CASSPLGGEAYEQYF.

The V call is TRBV14, the J call TRBJ2-7; 10 positions match TRBD1. The CDR3 extends over 15 amino acids. J was trimmed by 6 bases and V by 2 bases; bases with no gene match: 7. The germline V gene has CDR1 SGHDN and CDR2 FVKESK. CDR3 sequence reads: CASSQLGQGFREQYF. The CDR3 DNA is TGTGCCAGCAGCCAATTGGGACAGGGGTTCCGCGAGCAGTACTTC. The full variable domain, rest sourced from reference TRBV14 and TRBJ2-7, is EAGVTQFPSHSVIEKGQTVTLRCDPISGHDNLYWYRRVMGKEIKFLLHFVKESKQDESGMPNNRFLAERTGGTYSTLKVQPAELEDSGVYFCASSQLGQGFREQYFGPGTRLTVT.

The table lists this clonotype with many counts. This chain uses TRBV3-1 with TRBJ2-1; a possible D gene is TRBD1 (5 bases). Germline V CDR1 and CDR2: LGHDT, YNNKEL (reference sequence). The CDR3 runs to 13 residues. V lost 4 bases to trimming and J lost 7 bases, with 11 bases between them. CDR3 sequence: CASSPDAGNEQFF. The DNA for the CDR3 is TGTGCCAGCAGCCCCGATGCAGGGAATGAGCAGTTCTTC.

The V gene is TRBV7-9, the J gene TRBJ2-7, with a tentative D call TRBD2 (5 bases). The germline gives CDR1 SEHNR, CDR2 FQNEAQ (reference sequence). The CDR3 is 15 amino acids. The V gene lost 1 base and the J gene lost 2 bases, with 12 bases spanning the gap. As DNA, the CDR3 is TGTGCCAGCAGCTTAGAACCCCAGGAGGCCTACGAGCAGTACTTC. It translates to CASSLEPQEAYEQYF.

At least ten counts were recorded for this clonotype. The chain combines TRBV20-1 with TRBJ1-2, with 9 bases fitting TRBD1. The length of the CDR3 is 11 residues. V was pared by 7 bases and J by 3 bases, with 0 bases of the junction left unmatched. Germline lookup yields CDR1 DFQATT and CDR2 SNEGSKA (reference sequence). The CDR3 nucleotides read TGCAGTGGGGACAGGGACTATGGCTACACCTTC. This gives the protein CSGDRDYGYTF.

This clonotype was found a few times. The chain is built from TRBV6-6 and TRBJ2-7; 7 bases fit TRBD2. The J call may be wrong; the DNA end is better matched by TRBJ2-5. The CDR3 extends over 14 amino acids. Germline-derived CDR1 and CDR2 are MNHNY and SVGAGI (reference sequence). The CDR3: CASSFGTIQETQYF. In nucleotides, the CDR3 is TGTGCCAGCAGTTTCGGGACTATCCAAGAGACCCAGTACTTC.

This clonotype was counted a single time. A much larger clone is a single base away; this may be a read error. This rearrangement joins TRBV7-9 to TRBJ2-7, with 11 bases identical to TRBD1. V was pared by 5 bases and J by 10 bases, with 13 bases of the junction left unmatched. The CDR3 spans 15 residues. Germline V gene data show CDR1 as SEHNR and CDR2 as FQNEAQ (reference sequence). CDR3 sequence: CASSLWTGGDEAQYF. The DNA for the CDR3 is TGTGCCAGCAGCCTATGGACAGGGGGCGATGAGGCCCAGTACTTC.

To note about this clonotype: One base away lies a much larger clone, so this may be a sequencing read error. The V call is TRBV6-6, the J call TRBJ2-5, with 9 bases that match TRBD1. This CDR3 spans 13 amino acids. Germline assignment: CDR1 MNHNY and CDR2 SVGAGI (reference sequence). Trimming cost V 6 bases and J 5 bases; bases outside gene matches: 4. The CDR3 protein is CASSYTGGETQYF. The CDR3 DNA follows: TGTGCCAGCAGCTATACAGGGGGCGAGACCCAGTACTTC.

This clonotype has more than one count but fewer than ten. One base away lies a much larger clone, so this may be a sequencing read error. The chain recombines TRBV12-3 or TRBV12-4 with TRBJ2-5; 12 nucleotides line up with TRBD1. V shed 8 bases, J shed 4 bases, and the junction held 8 bases outside the gene matches. This CDR3 contains 15 residues. This CDR3 is CASGRGTGGAETQYF. The CDR3 coding sequence is TGTGCCAGCGGAAGGGGGACAGGGGGCGCAGAGACCCAGTACTTC.